These 17 T cell receptor beta chains were all obtained from the same sample, sequenced in a study of shared clonotypes between healthy human individuals (dated by TCRdb to the early 2020s). Library generation was performed with the immunoSEQ multiplex PCR assay. Held by TCRdb, this immuneACCESS table contains in-frame sequences only and omits some clones. Under half of the omission traces to an unresolved V gene where checked; the cause of the rest is unknown. In this sample the table shows roughly 2 million clones, roughly 94% of which occur a single time. Clones ranked in the top ten supply 0.13% of the sample. Sequencing was performed on naive CD4+ T cells sorted from blood. The intended sense of this specimen's cell subset or site label: CD45RA+ positively selected. The source is a man younger than 35 in good health.

This clone was seen a handful of times. The chain links TRBV2 to TRBJ1-6, with D perhaps matching TRBD1 (5 bases). This CDR3 is built from 15 residues. Trimming shortened V by 4 bases and J by 9 bases, and 16 bases separated the two germline ends. Germline assignment: CDR1 SNHLY and CDR2 FYNNEI. The CDR3 spells CASSVGQGSTSPLHF. CDR3 bases: TGTGCCAGCAGTGTAGGGCAGGGATCAACTTCACCCCTCCACTTT.

This chain uses TRBV2 with TRBJ2-1; either TRBD1 or TRBD2 may supply D (5 bases each). This CDR3 spans 15 amino acids. Trimming took off 4 bases at V and 5 bases at J, with 15 bases between the two ends. Germline V lookup: CDR1 SNHLY, CDR2 FYNNEI. The CDR3 region is CASSGDHRPDNEQFF. DNA of the CDR3: TGTGCCAGCAGTGGGGACCACCGACCCGACAATGAGCAGTTCTTC.

The chain combines TRBV5-6 with TRBJ1-2; possibly TRBD1 for D (5 bases). Trimming left V 1 base short and J 1 base short, with 11 bases between. CDR1 is SGHDT and CDR2 is YYEEEE in the germline V gene. The CDR3 spans 15 residues. The CDR3 reads CASSLLTGFNYGYTF. CDR3 DNA sequence: TGTGCCAGCAGCTTGTTAACAGGCTTTAACTATGGCTACACCTTC.

About this clone itself: Relative to the germline gene, one junction end is altered; a read error may explain this. The CDR3 sequence is CASNLRDGNSPLHF. Written as DNA, the CDR3 is TGTGCCAGCAACTTAAGAGACGGCAATTCACCCCTCCACTTT. The rearrangement uses TRBV7-2 and TRBJ1-6; D is unclear. This CDR3 has 14 residues. Germline V gene data show CDR1 as SGHTA and CDR2 as FQGNSA.

V is TRBV5-1 and J is TRBJ2-1, with D maybe TRBD1 (6 bases). This CDR3 region has 15 residues. The germline gives CDR1 SGHRS, CDR2 YFSETQ. Trimming removed 8 bases at V and 3 bases at J, with 18 bases between. The CDR3: CASSTGSIYYNEQFF. For the CDR3, the DNA is TGCGCCAGTTCAACAGGGTCCATCTACTACAATGAGCAGTTCTTC.

The V and J genes are TRBV5-1 and TRBJ1-1, with 7 nucleotides matching TRBD1. The CDR3 consists of 17 residues. Germline V gene lookup returns CDR1 SGHRS and CDR2 YFSETQ. V lost 4 bases, J lost 1 base, and 13 bases stayed unmatched. CDR3 in DNA: TGCGCCAGCAGCGACCCGACAGGGAAAACAGGGAACACTGAAGCTTTCTTT. It yields the protein CASSDPTGKTGNTEAFF.

The chain has TRBV29-1 and TRBJ2-3, with D unresolved. This CDR3 spans 15 amino acids. Trimming took off 7 bases at V and 2 bases at J, with 19 bases between the two ends. CDR1 and CDR2 (germline): SQVTM, ANQGSEA. CDR3 coding DNA: TGCAGCGCGAAACTCGAATTGGTCCTCACAGATACGCAGTATTTT. Protein product: CSAKLELVLTDTQYF.

This chain joins TRBV6-6 and TRBJ1-2; 10 bases are a match to TRBD1. There are 14 residues in the CDR3. J was trimmed by 8 bases and V by 4 bases; bases with no gene match: 7. Germline lookup yields CDR1 MNHNY and CDR2 SVGAGI (reference sequence). CDR3 nucleotides: TGTGCCAGCAGTTCCGGGACAGGGGCCTACGGCTACACCTTC. Translated, it gives CASSSGTGAYGYTF.

The V call is TRBV28, the J call TRBJ2-5; possibly TRBD2 for D (6 bases). The V end was cut by 3 bases, the J end by 2 bases, with 13 bases between. Germline loops: CDR1 MDHEN, CDR2 SYDVKM. The CDR3 extends over 15 amino acids. The CDR3: CASSFWGGGQETQYF. The CDR3 DNA reads TGTGCCAGCAGTTTTTGGGGAGGCGGACAAGAGACCCAGTACTTC.

This clone showed up just once. The chain has TRBV28 and TRBJ1-5, with 8 bases identical to TRBD1. Unmatched junction bases numbered 2, after V lost 4 bases and J lost 0 bases. CDR3 length: 15 residues. Germline CDR1 reads MDHEN; CDR2 reads SYDVKM. The CDR3: CASSWDRYSNQPQHF. CDR3 nucleotides: TGTGCCAGCAGTTGGGACAGGTATAGCAATCAGCCCCAGCATTTT.

The genes are TRBV5-1 and TRBJ2-1; the match to TRBD2 covers 9 bases. V gave up 4 bases and J gave up 2 bases; unmatched junction bases: 7. The CDR3 is 16 amino acids. Germline values: CDR1 SGHRS, CDR2 YFSETQ. CDR3 DNA: TGCGCCAGCAGCACCTCTAGCGGGACAACCTACAATGAGCAGTTCTTC. It yields the protein CASSTSSGTTYNEQFF.

The chain uses TRBV7-3 and TRBJ1-4, with 7 bases that match TRBD1. CDR3 length: 15 residues. With V trimmed by 5 bases and J by 7 bases, 10 bases remained unmatched. CDR1 is SGHTA and CDR2 is FQGTGA in the germline V gene. This CDR3 is CASSPGQALREKLFF. The DNA of the CDR3 is TGTGCCAGCAGCCCCGGACAGGCGCTTCGTGAAAAACTGTTTTTT.

As for this clone: The same CDR3 is also encoded by other DNA sequences in this sample. The rearrangement joins TRBV6-6 to TRBJ2-2; no firm D call. V lost 2 bases and J lost 2, with 6 bases in between. The germline V gene encodes CDR1 MNHNY and CDR2 SVGAGI (reference sequence). The CDR3 runs to 14 residues. CDR3 residues: CASSYGPNTGELFF. Here the CDR3 DNA reads TGTGCCAGCAGTTACGGGCCCAACACCGGGGAGCTGTTTTTT.

This sequence joins TRBV5-5 and TRBJ1-2; maybe TRBD1 (6 bases). CDR1 and CDR2 (germline): SGHKS, YYEKEE (reference sequence). The CDR3 covers 15 residues. V gave up 2 bases and J gave up 2 bases, with 13 bases separating them. The DNA of the CDR3 is TGTGCCAGCAGCTTTTCACAGGGCCAGAACTATGGCTACACCTTC. Its translation is CASSFSQGQNYGYTF.

The CDR3 DNA follows: TGTGCCAGCAGTCACCGGGAGGTAACTGGGGCCAACGTCCTGACTTTC. It translates to CASSHREVTGANVLTF. The chain employs TRBV7-2 and TRBJ2-6; 7 bases align to TRBD2. CDR1 and CDR2 from the germline V gene are SGHTA and FQGNSA. The length of the CDR3 is 16 residues. V was pared by 6 bases and J by 2 bases, with 7 bases of the junction left unmatched.

The chain couples TRBV6-7 to TRBJ2-3, with D possibly being TRBD1 (5 bases). TRBV6-7 is classed as an ORF, of uncertain function. This CDR3 has 15 amino acids. The V gene lost 2 bases and the J gene lost 1 base, with 10 bases spanning the gap. The CDR3 is CASSYKGRCTDTQYF. The DNA for the CDR3 is TGTGCCAGCAGTTACAAGGGGCGTTGCACAGATACGCAGTATTTT.

J is TRBJ1-1 and V is TRBV6-6; maybe TRBD1 (5 bases). Germline lookup yields CDR1 MNHNY and CDR2 SVGAGI (reference sequence). Between the trimmed V and J ends, which lost 5 bases and 4 bases, there was a span of 14 bases. The CDR3 totals 14 residues. The CDR3 bases are TGTGCCAGCAGTGAGGGGACGGTTTCCACTGAAGCTTTCTTT. This gives the protein CASSEGTVSTEAFF.